The 11 T cell receptor beta chains presented below share a single source sample, sequenced in a study of neurological immune-mediated disorders. The sample's time point: longitudinal time-point 3. TCRdb used MiXCR to reprocess the 5' RACE reads, holding one entry per CDR3 protein. The top ten hold roughly an eighth of the sample, which has 40,000 or so distinct CDR3 sequences, about 14% seen once. The sample comprised PBMCs. These receptors were taken from a man under 40 in good health.

This clonotype has a count of ten or more. V is TRBV20-1 and J is TRBJ2-7; D is possibly TRBD1 (5 bases). The CDR3 consists of 14 residues. The germline gives CDR1 DFQATT, CDR2 SNEGSKA (reference sequence). Written as DNA, the CDR3 is TGCAGCCCAAAGGGGTCTACGTGGGCCAACGAGCAGTACTTC. Its translation: CSPKGSTWANEQYF.

This clonotype was counted at least ten times. The rearrangement links TRBV5-1 to TRBJ1-1; no reliable D call. V lost 0 bases and J 3 bases, leaving 15 bases between the germline ends. There are 16 residues in the CDR3. The germline V gene encodes CDR1 SGHRS and CDR2 YFSETQ. The CDR3: CASSLGQEGQYTEAFF. The CDR3 nucleotides read TGCGCCAGCAGCTTGGGGCAGGAGGGCCAGTACACTGAAGCTTTCTTT.

This clonotype was seen a single time. This chain uses TRBV5-1 with TRBJ2-4, with 7 bases identical to TRBD1. Germline assignment: CDR1 SGHRS and CDR2 YFSETQ. V gave up 6 bases and J gave up 8 bases; unmatched junction bases: 14. The CDR3 consists of 15 residues. CDR3 nucleotides: TGCGCCAGCATTGAAGGGGGCCTCCAGGAGGACATTCAGTACTTC. Translating gives CASIEGGLQEDIQYF.

This clonotype came up many times. The chain links TRBV6-5 to TRBJ1-6; unclear D gene. The CDR3 is made up of 15 amino acids. Per germline, CDR1 MNHEY and CDR2 SVGAGI. Trimming shortened V by 0 bases and J by 8 bases, and 11 bases separated the two germline ends. The CDR3 is CASSYSKSIYSPLHF. DNA for the CDR3: TGTGCCAGCAGTTACTCGAAATCGATATATTCACCCCTCCACTTT.

This clonotype was seen many times. The J gene is TRBJ2-1, the V gene TRBV10-3; 7 nucleotides line up with TRBD1. The CDR3 length is 15 residues. Germline V lookup: CDR1 ENHRY, CDR2 SYGVKD. J was trimmed by 8 bases and V by 0 bases; bases with no gene match: 7. The CDR3 DNA reads as TGTGCCATCAGTGAGTCCACAGGGGCGGGTCATGAGCAGTTCTTC. It specifies CAISESTGAGHEQFF.

This clonotype was picked up many times. This chain connects TRBV20-1 to TRBJ1-1; tentative D call: TRBD1 (6 bases). The CDR3 is made up of 15 amino acids. CDR1 is DFQATT, CDR2 SNEGSKA, per germline (reference sequence). Trimming cost V 5 bases and J 3 bases, with 19 bases left between them. CDR3 sequence: CSAYTGTVGDTEAFF. CDR3 DNA sequence: TGCAGTGCTTACACAGGGACTGTCGGGGACACTGAAGCTTTCTTT.

This clonotype was recorded many times. In DNA, the CDR3 is TGTGCCAGCAGACCCAGGGGCAGGGAGGCCGGGGAGCTGTTTTTT. Protein product: CASRPRGREAGELFF. This rearrangement joins TRBV7-2 to TRBJ2-2; D may be TRBD1 or TRBD2 (6 bases each). In germline, CDR1 is SGHTA, CDR2 FQGNSA. Deletions cut 6 bases from V and 6 bases from J, with 17 bases between. The CDR3 is 15 residues long.

The V call is TRBV6-5, the J call TRBJ2-7; 10 bases are a match to TRBD1. The CDR3 is 14 residues long. Unmatched junction bases numbered 4, after V lost 7 bases and J lost 1 base. Germline values: CDR1 MNHEY, CDR2 SVGAGI. The CDR3 bases are TGTGCCAGCAAAGGGGGACAGGGGTCCTACGAGCAGTACTTC. It codes for CASKGGQGSYEQYF.

This clonotype was counted many times. The rearrangement links TRBV5-6 to TRBJ2-1, with D maybe TRBD2 (7 bases). The ends were cut back, 0 bases at V and 0 bases at J, with 13 bases in the middle. The CDR3 length is 17 residues. Germline values: CDR1 SGHDT, CDR2 YYEEEE. Here the CDR3 reads CASSLVGGGSSYNEQFF. DNA of the CDR3: TGTGCCAGCAGCTTGGTAGGGGGGGGGAGCTCCTACAATGAGCAGTTCTTC.

This clonotype occurred many times. The gene calls are TRBV29-1 and TRBJ2-7; the match to TRBD1 covers 8 bases. CDR1 SQVTM and CDR2 ANQGSEA come from the germline V gene. The CDR3 runs to 13 residues. V trimming: 6 bases; J trimming: 5 bases; junction bases outside the gene matches: 9. CDR3 in amino acids: CSVRTGNLDEQYF. The CDR3 DNA reads as TGCAGCGTCAGGACAGGGAATCTCGACGAGCAGTACTTC.

A note on this clonotype: One junction end disagrees with the germline gene, perhaps due to a read error. The V gene is TRBV24-1, the J gene TRBJ2-2; D possibly corresponds to TRBD2 (5 bases). This CDR3 spans 13 amino acids. Germline loops: CDR1 KGHDR, CDR2 SFDVKD. CDR3 DNA sequence: TGTGCCACCAGTTCCTTGAACACCGGGGATCTGTTTTTT. As protein: CATSSLNTGDLFF.